This T cell receptor beta chain derives from a study of blood T cell repertoires in COVID-19. Study as a whole: Some COVID-19 samples were acute and others convalescent; all came from the United States, Italy and Spain. In each case, the material was cDNA or gDNA derived from T cells, B-cell-depleted T cells, or PBMCs.

Per the study methods: Cell counts per sample came from amplifying reference gene primers. Only in-frame clones appear in the TCRdb table, and some are missing; sequencing was by immunoSEQ multiplex PCR. V and J calls and clone size come straight from that table; D and trimming were deduced from the DNA. This repertoire shows some 37,000 clones, approximately 90% found once; its top ten account for under 5%. This clone was observed a few times. Germline V gene data show CDR1 as GTSNPN and CDR2 as SVGIG (reference sequence). After removal of 5 bases from V and 5 bases from J, the junction contained 4 bases not matched to a gene. The CDR3 has 13 amino acids.

This TCR was sampled from a human donor in a cohort sampled during active COVID-19. Sequences were obtained from peripheral blood. This chain joins TRBV30 and TRBJ2-1, with 9 bases aligning to TRBD2. The CDR3 is CAWSGLANNEQFF. In DNA form, the CDR3 reads TGTGCCTGGTCAGGACTAGCGAACAATGAGCAGTTCTTC.